The T cell receptor (beta chain) described here comes from a study of shared clonotypes between healthy human individuals. Measured with immunoSEQ multiplex PCR; TCRdb has only the in-frame clones, and not every one. The sample holds about 1.1 million clones, approximately 80% seen once. This CDR3 region has 14 residues. Trimming stripped 6 bases from V and 7 bases from J, with 18 bases between. Germline CDR1 and CDR2: MDHEN and SYDVKM. This sequence originates from a man between 18 and 29 years old in good health. Some clones in this sample may be carry-over from other donors' samples. Material for sequencing was memory CD4+ T cells from PBMCs. Subset given: CD45RA-negative fraction. This chain connects TRBV28 to TRBJ1-2, with D maybe TRBD1 (6 bases). The chain's CDR3 is CASSPRGGIVGYTF. In DNA form, the CDR3 reads TGTGCCAGCAGCCCCAGGGGCGGTATAGTTGGCTACACCTTC.